This T cell receptor (beta chain) was sequenced in a study of blood T cell repertoires in COVID-19. There are 17 residues in the CDR3. Per the germline V gene, CDR1 is SGHVS and CDR2 is FQNEAQ. Trimming cost V 0 bases and J 2 bases, with 11 bases left between them. Repertoires were generated with immunoSEQ multiplex PCR, while TCRdb's copy carries only in-frame clones and drops some. Among roughly 100,000 clones, about 84% were seen once, and the ten largest hold roughly 25%. The chain uses TRBV7-8 and TRBJ2-6; D is perhaps TRBD2 (5 bases). Material for sequencing was peripheral blood. This TCR was sampled from a human donor in a cohort sampled during active COVID-19. CDR3 bases: TGTGCCAGCAGCTTAGCGCGGGCCCGGGCTGGGGCCAACGTCCTGACTTTC. It specifies CASSLARARAGANVLTF.